This passage covers 19 T cell receptor beta chains from one sample sequenced in a study of early T cells in non-severe SARS-CoV-2 infection. One entry per CDR3 protein results from TCRdb running MiXCR on the 5' RACE reads. The repertoire consists of some 80,000 distinct CDR3 sequences, with around an eighth occurring once and the leading ten covering about 6%. The material sequenced was whole blood. These receptors came from an adult who was a healthcare worker with PCR-confirmed SARS-CoV-2 infection or an uninfected control (not recorded which).

In this sample, this clonotype turned up many times. The chain carries TRBV24-1 and TRBJ1-6; no clear D gene. This CDR3 spans 14 amino acids. The V end was cut by 2 bases, the J end by 5 bases, with 6 bases between. CDR1 is KGHDR, CDR2 SFDVKD, per germline. The CDR3 loop is CATSDSRNNSPLHF. CDR3 sequence (DNA): TGTGCCACCAGTGATTCGAGGAATAATTCACCCCTCCACTTT.

This clonotype was seen at least ten times. This sequence joins TRBV4-1 and TRBJ2-3, with D perhaps given as TRBD1 or TRBD2 (5 bases each). V lost 1 base, J lost 6 bases, and 14 bases lay in between. This CDR3 is 15 amino acids long. From germline, CDR1 is MGHRA and CDR2 YSYEKL. As DNA, the CDR3 is TGCGCCAGCAGCCAAGGGGGAGTTGAGGGGGATACGCAGTATTTT. This gives the protein CASSQGGVEGDTQYF.

This clonotype has only a few counts. CDR3 coding DNA: TGCGCCAGCAGCACGTTCGGGGGGTATGACTATGGCTACACCTTC. Protein sequence: CASSTFGGYDYGYTF. This chain uses TRBV5-1 with TRBJ1-2; D is possibly TRBD1 (5 bases). CDR3 size: 15 residues. Deletions cut 4 bases from V and 3 bases from J, with 16 bases between. The germline V gene has CDR1 SGHRS and CDR2 YFSETQ.

This clonotype turned up a few times. V is TRBV29-1 and J is TRBJ2-1, with 11 bases aligning to TRBD2. Per the germline V gene, CDR1 is SQVTM and CDR2 is ANQGSEA. V was pared by 6 bases and J by 4 bases, with 20 bases of the junction left unmatched. The CDR3 length is 19 residues. The CDR3 DNA reads as TGCAGCGTGATACGTACAGGGCGACTAGCGGGAAGGGGGTACAATGAGCAGTTCTTC. Protein: CSVIRTGRLAGRGYNEQFF.

The J gene is TRBJ2-3, the V gene TRBV12-5, with D perhaps TRBD1 or TRBD2 (6 bases each). Trimming shortened V by 9 bases and J by 2 bases, and 15 bases separated the two germline ends. The CDR3 is 14 residues long. Per germline, CDR1 LGHNT and CDR2 FRNRAP. The CDR3 is CASRRWGATDTQYF. CDR3 nucleotide sequence: TGTGCTAGCCGCAGGTGGGGGGCCACAGATACGCAGTATTTT.

The genes are TRBV3-1 and TRBJ1-2; D remains unclear. V lost 2 bases and J lost 4, with 5 bases in between. CDR1 and CDR2 from the germline V gene are LGHDT and YNNKEL (reference sequence). The CDR3 covers 12 residues. The CDR3, as DNA: TGTGCCAGCAGCCAATCCGTCTATGGCTACACCTTC. The encoded protein is CASSQSVYGYTF.

In this sample, this clonotype turned up a few times. The V gene is TRBV7-2, the J gene TRBJ2-1; the D gene is possibly TRBD1 (5 bases). V was shortened by 5 bases and J by 10 bases, with 24 bases between the two germline ends. Germline values: CDR1 SGHTA, CDR2 FQGNSA. This CDR3 contains 16 residues. In DNA form, the CDR3 reads TGTGCCAGCAGCCCTCGCCTCGCGGCTTCTACAGGAGAGCAGTTCTTC. Translating it yields CASSPRLAASTGEQFF. The entire variable domain, with the rest obtained from reference TRBV7-2 and TRBJ2-1, is as follows: GAGVSQSPSNKVTEKGKDVELRCDPISGHTALYWYRQSLGQGLEFLIYFQGNSAPDKSGLPSDRFSAERTGGSVSTLTIQRTQQEDSAVYLCASSPRLAASTGEQFFGPGTRLTVL.

The chain uses TRBV7-9 and TRBJ1-1; TRBD1 is a possible D gene (5 bases). In germline, CDR1 is SEHNR, CDR2 FQNEAQ (reference sequence). The CDR3 is 13 residues long. V was clipped by 5 bases and J by 7 bases, with 14 bases between them. DNA of the CDR3: TGTGCCAGCAGCCGGGACGGGGACGGTGAAGCTTTCTTT. Protein sequence: CASSRDGDGEAFF. The entire variable domain, with the rest obtained from reference TRBV7-9 and TRBJ1-1, is as follows: DTGVSQNPRHKITKRGQNVTFRCDPISEHNRLYWYRQTLGQGPEFLTYFQNEAQLEKSRLLSDRFSAERPKGSFSTLEIQRTEQGDSAMYLCASSRDGDGEAFFGQGTRLTVV.

The sample holds many counts of this clonotype. This chain uses TRBV14 with TRBJ2-3; the match to TRBD2 covers 9 bases. This CDR3 has 14 amino acids. Germline values: CDR1 SGHDN, CDR2 FVKESK. V gave up 4 bases and J gave up 1 base; unmatched junction bases: 0. CDR3 residues: CASSRTSGTDTQYF. CDR3 DNA sequence: TGTGCCAGCAGCCGGACTAGCGGCACAGATACGCAGTATTTT.

This clonotype was detected ten times or more. The chain carries TRBV7-9 and TRBJ2-2, with 9 bases lining up with TRBD2. J was trimmed by 7 bases and V by 7 bases; bases with no gene match: 16. The CDR3 is made up of 17 amino acids. CDR1 and CDR2 (germline): SEHNR, FQNEAQ (reference sequence). In DNA form, the CDR3 reads TGTGCCAGCACCCGATGGGGTAGCGGGAGTTCGGTCGGGGAGCTGTTTTTT. Encoded protein: CASTRWGSGSSVGELFF.

On this clonotype: At one of its ends the junction is not consistent with the germline gene, which may arise from a read error. The J gene is TRBJ2-7, the V gene TRBV28; tentative D call: TRBD1 (6 bases). Germline V gene sequence: CDR1 MDHEN, CDR2 SYDVKM. The CDR3 runs to 11 residues. The CDR3 protein is CASSAGTLKNF. In DNA, the CDR3 is TGTGCCAGCAGTGCAGGGACATTAAAGAACTTC.

V is TRBV11-2 and J is TRBJ2-7; D is possibly TRBD1 or TRBD2 (8 bases each). V shed 3 bases and J shed 6 bases, with 24 bases lying between them. This CDR3 is built from 17 residues. CDR1 SGHAT and CDR2 FQNNGV come from the germline V gene. The CDR3, as DNA: TGTGCCAGCAGCTTGGGCAGGGGGCGGGAGGCCCGAGTCGAGCAGTACTTC. Encoded protein: CASSLGRGREARVEQYF.

This clonotype has only a few counts. The chain recombines TRBV19 with TRBJ2-2; TRBD2 matches 12 bases. The germline V gene encodes CDR1 LNHDA and CDR2 SQIVND (reference sequence). V was clipped by 4 bases and J by 9 bases; unmatched bases: 18. The CDR3 is 19 amino acids. The CDR3, as DNA: TGTGCCAGTAGTACCGCCCGGACTAGCGGGACCTTGGGTGCCCGGGAGCTGTTTTTT. This translates into CASSTARTSGTLGARELFF.

This clonotype was detected a few times. The chain has TRBV20-1 and TRBJ2-7; maybe TRBD1 (6 bases). This CDR3 is built from 13 residues. The germline V gene encodes CDR1 DFQATT and CDR2 SNEGSKA (reference sequence). Trimming took off 3 bases at V and 1 base at J, with 10 bases between the two ends. The CDR3 is CSARDSLSYEQYF. Written as DNA, the CDR3 is TGCAGTGCTAGGGACAGCTTATCCTACGAGCAGTACTTC.

There are many counts of this clonotype. The chain carries TRBV7-9 and TRBJ1-1; 9 bases agree with TRBD1. V shed 6 bases, J shed 5 bases, and the junction held 13 bases outside the gene matches. The CDR3 covers 16 residues. Germline V lookup: CDR1 SEHNR, CDR2 FQNEAQ (reference sequence). The CDR3 protein is CASSLPPGQGYTEAFF. In DNA, the CDR3 is TGTGCCAGCAGTCTACCCCCGGGACAGGGCTATACTGAAGCTTTCTTT. The whole variable domain, filled in from reference TRBV7-9 and TRBJ1-1, reads DTGVSQNPRHKITKRGQNVTFRCDPISEHNRLYWYRQTLGQGPEFLTYFQNEAQLEKSRLLSDRFSAERPKGSFSTLEIQRTEQGDSAMYLCASSLPPGQGYTEAFFGQGTRLTVV.

This clonotype was found once. The chain links TRBV9 to TRBJ1-4, with D unclear. Per germline, CDR1 SGDLS and CDR2 YYNGEE. This CDR3 region has 14 residues. V was trimmed by 2 bases and J by 5 bases, leaving 10 bases between them. CDR3 DNA: TGTGCCAGCAGCGTTAGAGACACCAATGAAAAACTGTTTTTT. Residues: CASSVRDTNEKLFF. Variable domain in full (rest from reference TRBV9 and TRBJ1-4): DSGVTQTPKHLITATGQRVTLRCSPRSGDLSVYWYQQSLDQGLQFLIQYYNGEERAKGNILERFSAQQFPDLHSELNLSSLELGDSALYFCASSVRDTNEKLFFGSGTQLSVL.

This clonotype has only a few counts. The chain is built from TRBV4-3 and TRBJ1-4, with D possibly being TRBD1 (6 bases). The CDR3 length is 15 residues. Deletions cut 3 bases from V and 3 bases from J, with 11 bases between. CDR1 LGHNA and CDR2 YSLEER come from the germline V gene. Here the CDR3 reads CASSHNRVSNEKLFF. The DNA for the CDR3 is TGCGCCAGCAGCCATAACAGGGTATCTAATGAAAAACTGTTTTTT.

This clonotype was found a few times. The chain uses TRBV12-3 or TRBV12-4 and TRBJ2-1, with 8 bases that match TRBD1. The CDR3 extends over 14 amino acids. Trimming took 5 bases from V and 8 from J; bases not matched to a gene: 8. The CDR3 region is CASSTLDRDDEQFF. The DNA for the CDR3 is TGTGCCAGCAGTACATTGGACAGGGATGATGAGCAGTTCTTC.

The V gene is TRBV15, the J gene TRBJ1-1; 8 nucleotides line up with TRBD1. Per the germline V gene, CDR1 is LNHNV and CDR2 is YYDKDF (reference sequence). The V and J ends lost 6 bases and 5 bases, in that order; junction bases with no gene match: 8. The length of the CDR3 is 14 residues. The CDR3 nucleotides are TGTGCCACCAGAAAGACAGGGGATTCGACTGAAGCTTTCTTT. It is translated as CATRKTGDSTEAFF.